One sample yielded the 8 T cell receptor beta chains listed below, sequenced in a study of T cell repertoires in cytomegalovirus infection (dated by TCRdb to about 2019). The sequencer listed for this sample is Illumina HiSeq 1500. The raw public reads went through TCRdb reprocessing: fastp at Q25, MiXCR clone calling, in-frame beta chains kept. One record per CDR3 amino acid sequence lists the most common genes and DNA. This sample is represented by around 430,000 distinct CDR3 sequences; more than 40% of them were singletons. The top ten clonotypes cover approximately 40% of the sample. Antigens of these TCRs are unknown. The meaning of the sample's treatment or condition label: in vitro stimulation with specific CMV peptide epitopes to enrich CMV-specific T cells. Sequences were derived from cultured PBMCs, sampled from culture after CMV antigen stimulation. The source of these receptors is a human donor in good health (CMV status not recorded). Some clones in this sample may be carry-over from other donors' samples.

V gene TRBV2 combines with J gene TRBJ1-1, with D maybe TRBD1 (6 bases). Germline CDR1 reads SNHLY; CDR2 reads FYNNEI. Trimming shortened V by 6 bases and J by 0 bases, and 11 bases separated the two germline ends. The CDR3 is 14 residues long. The CDR3 region has the DNA TGTGCCAGCAGGAAGAGGGGGATGAACACTGAAGCTTTCTTT. Translation gives CASRKRGMNTEAFF. The whole variable domain, filled in from reference TRBV2 and TRBJ1-1, reads EPEVTQTPSHQVTQMGQEVILRCVPISNHLYFYWYRQILGQKVEFLVSFYNNEISEKSEIFDDQFSVERPDGSNFTLKIRSTKLEDSAMYFCASRKRGMNTEAFFGQGTRLTVV.

V gene TRBV7-2 combines with J gene TRBJ2-2; 7 bases line up with TRBD1. Germline CDR1 is SGHTA and CDR2 is FQGNSA. The J segment lost 6 bases and the V segment lost 1 base, leaving 20 bases of the junction unmatched. The CDR3 extends over 20 amino acids. In DNA, the CDR3 is TGTGCCAGCAGCTTAGGGGGGTTTAGAGGGGGCGGAAGGCTCGCCGGGGAGCTGTTTTTT. Protein sequence: CASSLGGFRGGGRLAGELFF.

The rearrangement links TRBV7-8 to TRBJ1-4, with D unclear. From germline, CDR1 is SGHVS and CDR2 FQNEAQ. V was pared by 2 bases and J by 8 bases, with 24 bases between. This CDR3 has 18 residues. Written as DNA, the CDR3 is TGTGCCAGCAGCTTAAGGCCCTTTTTGGGGAGGGATTACGAAAAACTGTTTTTT. Protein: CASSLRPFLGRDYEKLFF.

The chain has TRBV7-2 and TRBJ2-1; tentatively, D is TRBD1 or TRBD2 (5 bases each). This CDR3 has 15 residues. Trimming took 5 bases from V and 5 from J, leaving 16 bases between them. Germline CDR1 and CDR2: SGHTA and FQGNSA. The chain's CDR3 is CASSNRDALNNEQFF. The CDR3 nucleotides read TGTGCCAGCAGCAACCGGGACGCCCTAAACAATGAGCAGTTCTTC.

The chain employs TRBV11-2 and TRBJ2-1, with a tentative D call TRBD1 (5 bases). V lost 4 bases and J 6 bases, leaving 7 bases between the germline ends. This CDR3 spans 12 amino acids. The V gene's germline CDR1 is SGHAT and CDR2 FQNNGV. DNA of the CDR3: TGTGCCAGCAGCTATCAGGGCAATGAGCAGTTCTTC. It codes for CASSYQGNEQFF.

In this sample, this clonotype turned up a few times. V gene TRBV11-2 combines with J gene TRBJ2-3; TRBD2 agrees at 14 bases. The junction had 9 bases not matched to a gene; V was cut back by 4 bases and J by 3 bases. The CDR3 is 18 residues long. Per germline, CDR1 SGHAT and CDR2 FQNNGV. The CDR3 sequence is CASSSGLAGVIGTDTQYF. The CDR3 bases are TGTGCCAGCAGCTCGGGACTAGCGGGAGTTATAGGGACAGATACGCAGTATTTT.

In its sample, this clonotype was seen a few times. The J gene is TRBJ2-7, the V gene TRBV28; TRBD1 matches 9 bases. Losses at the gene ends were 3 bases for V and 5 bases for J; bases not matched to a gene: 11. The CDR3 has 16 amino acids. Germline V gene lookup returns CDR1 MDHEN and CDR2 SYDVKM. Written as DNA, the CDR3 is TGTGCCAGCAGTTTCCAGACAGGGGGGCTCAGGGACGAGCAGTACTTC. This translates into CASSFQTGGLRDEQYF.

In this sample, this clonotype turned up a few times. The chain combines TRBV7-9 with TRBJ2-5; 7 bases align to TRBD1. CDR1 and CDR2 (germline): SEHNR, FQNEAQ (reference sequence). CDR3 size: 14 residues. Losses at the gene ends were 5 bases for V and 5 bases for J; bases not matched to a gene: 8. The CDR3, as DNA: TGTGCCAGCAGCAACCGAGACAGGGTCGAGACCCAGTACTTC. Its translation is CASSNRDRVETQYF.